The 5 T cell receptor beta chains reported below all come from one sample, sequenced in a study of shared clonotypes between healthy human individuals. Sequenced by immunoSEQ multiplex PCR; TCRdb stores in-frame clones only, minus some. The top ten clones hold more than 0.95% of a sample with around 2,100,000 clones, about 95% of them seen once. Terminally differentiated effector memory CD45RA+ cells were left out of the naive CD8 fraction, which was CD45RO-negative and positively selected for CCR7. The sample was naive CD8+ T cells sorted from blood. Receptors originate from a man aged 18 to 30 in good health.

In the case of this clone: The same CDR3 arises from other DNA sequences in this sample as well. The genes are TRBV11-2 and TRBJ2-7; D is unresolved. Germline CDR1 reads SGHAT; CDR2 reads FQNNGV. This CDR3 has 11 amino acids. Deletions cut 5 bases from V and 3 bases from J, with 5 bases between. CDR3 coding DNA: TGTGCCAGCAGCAGCCTCTACGAGCAGTACTTC. Protein: CASSSLYEQYF.

Turning to this clone: The sample holds other DNA sequences that translate to the same CDR3. CDR3 protein: CASSFGGSEAFF. The CDR3 nucleotides read TGTGCCAGCAGCTTTGGGGGGTCTGAAGCTTTCTTT. This chain uses TRBV5-4 with TRBJ1-1; maybe TRBD1 (5 bases). The germline CDR1 and CDR2 sequences are SGHNT and YYREEE (reference sequence). V lost 2 bases to trimming and J lost 6 bases, with 8 bases between them. The CDR3 is 12 amino acids.

The chain carries TRBV19 and TRBJ2-7, with a possible D match to TRBD2 (6 bases). Germline V lookup: CDR1 LNHDA, CDR2 SQIVND (reference sequence). CDR3 length: 13 amino acids. The V end lost 5 bases, the J end lost 6 bases, and 14 bases lay between the germline ends. The CDR3 DNA follows: TGTGCCAGTAGTGGGGGGATTTACTCCGAGCAGTACTTC. Its translation: CASSGGIYSEQYF.

The chain combines TRBV7-9 with TRBJ2-7; a possible D gene is TRBD1 (6 bases). CDR3 length equals 15 residues. Germline V gene lookup returns CDR1 SEHNR and CDR2 FQNEAQ (reference sequence). V lost 3 bases and J lost 3, with 15 bases in between. The chain's CDR3 is CASSLPGVRNYEQYF. The CDR3 DNA sequence: TGTGCCAGCAGCTTGCCAGGGGTACGGAACTACGAGCAGTACTTC.

V and J are TRBV5-6 and TRBJ2-1; 9 nucleotides align to TRBD2. Germline lookup yields CDR1 SGHDT and CDR2 YYEEEE. V dropped 5 bases and J dropped 2; count of bases not matched to a gene: 8. This CDR3 has 16 residues. CDR3 region: CASRPMSSGAYNEQFF. The DNA of the CDR3 is TGTGCCAGCAGGCCAATGTCTAGCGGGGCCTACAATGAGCAGTTCTTC.